The clone carrying this T cell receptor beta chain showed up just a few times. CDR1 and CDR2 (germline): MNHNS, SASEGT. The CDR3 has 16 residues. V lost 5 bases to trimming and J lost 9 bases; unmatched junction nucleotides: 16. The data originate from a study of regulatory T cells in long-lasting Graves disease. Time point of the sample: persistent/refractory GD, antithyroid drugs over 5 years with positive TRAb. PBMC RNA was the source of the TCR library. Through Arm-PCR of CDR3 regions and iRepertoire HTBI primers, TCR beta libraries were built. MiXCR was run by TCRdb on the multiplex PCR reads, yielding one entry per CDR3 protein. Among approximately 360,000 distinct CDR3 sequences listed, roughly 25% were seen once.

This TCR was recovered from a woman aged 40 to 50 with Graves disease. The chain uses TRBV6-1 and TRBJ2-7, with 10 positions matching TRBD2. The source material was peripheral blood mononuclear cells (PBMCs), sampled when the disease was refractory, from a patient treated with antithyroid drugs. The CDR3 reads CASSHPGRTSGIRQYF. For the CDR3, the DNA is TGTGCCAGCAGTCACCCCGGTCGGACTAGCGGTATTCGGCAGTACTTC.